The 21 T cell receptor beta chains presented below share a single source sample, sequenced in a study of T cell responses to AZD1222 COVID-19 vaccine. Generated by immunoSEQ multiplex PCR, the TCRdb table keeps only in-frame clones and is missing some. Altogether over 130,000 clones are present, about 92% being singletons, with the ten largest covering roughly 3.3%. The specimen was peripheral blood, collected 28 days after the second AZD1222 dose. These receptors all stem from an adult who received the AZD1222 COVID-19 vaccine.

The rearrangement links TRBV27 to TRBJ1-1; tentatively, D is TRBD1 (5 bases). Trimming cost V 5 bases and J 1 base, with 8 bases left between them. The CDR3 contains 13 residues. Per the germline V gene, CDR1 is MNHEY and CDR2 is SMNVEV (reference sequence). CDR3 residues: CASSATENTEAFF. As DNA, the CDR3 is TGTGCCAGCAGTGCGACAGAGAACACTGAAGCTTTCTTT.

This sequence joins TRBV15 and TRBJ2-2; D is perhaps TRBD2 (6 bases). Germline lookup yields CDR1 LNHNV and CDR2 YYDKDF (reference sequence). The CDR3 totals 17 residues. V dropped 1 base and J dropped 5 bases, with 17 bases sitting between them. The CDR3 bases are TGTGCCACCAGCAGAGCTGCGGGGCCGGGCCGTACCGGGGAGCTGTTTTTT. It encodes CATSRAAGPGRTGELFF.

The CDR3 loop is CASSQSPVGEKLFF. In nucleotides, the CDR3 is TGCGCCAGCAGCCAATCCCCGGTTGGTGAAAAACTGTTTTTT. This chain connects TRBV4-3 to TRBJ1-4, with unresolved D. V lost 2 bases and J lost 7, with 11 bases in between. The CDR3 runs to 14 residues. From germline, CDR1 is LGHNA and CDR2 YSLEER.

The rearrangement links TRBV5-1 to TRBJ2-3; 7 nucleotides align to TRBD2. CDR3 length: 11 amino acids. Germline V gene sequence: CDR1 SGHRS, CDR2 YFSETQ. The CDR3 coding sequence is TGCGCGTGCCGGGGGGACGATACGCAGTATTTT. This sequence encodes CACRGDDTQYF.

The chain uses TRBV7-2 and TRBJ2-7; 7 positions match TRBD2. The V segment lost 3 bases and the J segment 6 bases; nucleotides outside the gene matches: 2. Germline V gene data show CDR1 as SGHTA and CDR2 as FQGNSA. This CDR3 comprises 12 residues. The CDR3 protein is CASSLSGIEQYF. CDR3 nucleotides: TGTGCCAGCAGCTTGAGCGGGATCGAGCAGTACTTC.

The chain uses TRBV4-1 and TRBJ1-2; D is undetermined. Trimming took off 0 bases at V and 0 bases at J, with 11 bases between the two ends. The germline V gene encodes CDR1 MGHRA and CDR2 YSYEKL. The CDR3 has 16 amino acids. CDR3 protein: CASSQETAPTNYGYTF. For the CDR3, the DNA is TGCGCCAGCAGCCAAGAAACAGCTCCGACTAACTATGGCTACACCTTC.

The chain joins TRBV11-2 to TRBJ1-2, with D hard to call. V was trimmed by 5 bases and J by 6 bases, leaving 13 bases between them. Germline V lookup: CDR1 SGHAT, CDR2 FQNNGV. The CDR3 covers 13 residues. The CDR3 DNA follows: TGTGCCAGCAGCCTCTACCCCCCGCATGGCTACACCTTC. It codes for CASSLYPPHGYTF.

The J gene is TRBJ2-1, the V gene TRBV27; TRBD2 agrees at 10 bases. Losses at the gene ends were 5 bases for V and 7 bases for J; bases not matched to a gene: 11. This CDR3 is built from 16 residues. CDR1 and CDR2 from the germline V gene are MNHEY and SMNVEV (reference sequence). This chain's CDR3 is CASSRRALAGQNEQFF. The CDR3 bases are TGTGCCAGCAGTAGAAGGGCACTAGCGGGACAGAATGAGCAGTTCTTC.

This clone is medium-sized (0.01 to 0.1%) by share. This sequence joins TRBV6-4 and TRBJ2-1; 12 nucleotides align to TRBD2. CDR1 is MRHNA, CDR2 SNTAGT, per germline. V gave up 0 bases and J gave up 6 bases; unmatched junction bases: 0. The CDR3 extends over 15 amino acids. CDR3 nucleotide sequence: TGTGCCAGCAGTGACTCGACTAGCGGGAGCAATGAGCAGTTCTTC. It codes for CASSDSTSGSNEQFF.

This chain uses TRBV9 with TRBJ2-1; TRBD2 aligns across 7 bases. V trimming: 0 bases; J trimming: 3 bases; junction bases outside the gene matches: 9. The CDR3 runs 17 residues. Looked up from germline, CDR1 is SGDLS and CDR2 is YYNGEE. The CDR3 loop is CASSVVEGGPGYNEQFF. The CDR3 DNA sequence: TGTGCCAGCAGCGTAGTTGAGGGAGGGCCGGGCTACAATGAGCAGTTCTTC. The full variable domain, with the rest looked up from reference TRBV9 and TRBJ2-1, is DSGVTQTPKHLITATGQRVTLRCSPRSGDLSVYWYQQSLDQGLQFLIQYYNGEERAKGNILERFSAQQFPDLHSELNLSSLELGDSALYFCASSVVEGGPGYNEQFFGPGTRLTVL.

V is TRBV28 and J is TRBJ1-1; D is unresolved. This CDR3 has 12 amino acids. In germline, CDR1 is MDHEN, CDR2 SYDVKM. Trimming took 8 bases from V and 0 from J, leaving 7 bases between them. Written as DNA, the CDR3 is TGTGCCAGCGCCGGGTTGAACACTGAAGCTTTCTTT. This encodes CASAGLNTEAFF.

The V call is TRBV19, the J call TRBJ1-6, with D possibly matching TRBD1 (6 bases). Germline V CDR1 and CDR2: LNHDA, SQIVND (reference sequence). The CDR3 is 14 residues long. V lost 4 bases and J 7 bases, leaving 11 bases between the germline ends. Here the CDR3 DNA reads TGTGCCAGTAGTACCCCGGGGGGCAATTCACCCCTCCACTTT. It encodes CASSTPGGNSPLHF. Together with reference TRBV19 and TRBJ1-6, the CDR3 gives the full variable domain: DGGITQSPKYLFRKEGQNVTLSCEQNLNHDAMYWYRQDPGQGLRLIYYSQIVNDFQKGDIAEGYSVSREKKESFPLTVTSAQKNPTAFYLCASSTPGGNSPLHFGNGTRLTVT.

The chain combines TRBV6-5 with TRBJ2-1; 12 nucleotides agree with TRBD2. Per germline, CDR1 MNHEY and CDR2 SVGAGI. This CDR3 has 13 amino acids. The trim removed 7 bases at V and 10 bases at J, leaving 5 bases unmatched. This chain's CDR3 is CASNLAGGQEQFF. The CDR3, as DNA: TGTGCCAGCAACCTAGCGGGAGGGCAGGAGCAGTTCTTC.

V is TRBV18 and J is TRBJ2-5, with 12 bases matching TRBD1. The V segment lost 3 bases and the J segment 1 base; nucleotides outside the gene matches: 6. CDR1 and CDR2 from the germline V gene are KGHSH and LQKENI. The CDR3 is 17 amino acids. The CDR3 nucleotides are TGTGCCAGCTCACCTGAGTCGGGACAGGGGGCCCAAGAGACCCAGTACTTC. This sequence encodes CASSPESGQGAQETQYF.

The V and J genes are TRBV30 and TRBJ1-6; 7 nucleotides align to TRBD1. Germline V gene sequence: CDR1 GTSNPN, CDR2 SVGIG (reference sequence). The CDR3 is made up of 13 amino acids. J was trimmed by 8 bases and V by 3 bases; bases with no gene match: 4. The CDR3 protein is CAWSQGDDSPLHF. The DNA of the CDR3 is TGTGCCTGGAGCCAGGGGGATGATTCACCCCTCCACTTT. Variable domain in full (rest from reference TRBV30 and TRBJ1-6): SQTIHQWPATLVQPVGSPLSLECTVEGTSNPNLYWYRQAAGRGLQLLFYSVGIGQISSEVPQNLSASRPQDRQFILSSKKLLLSDSGFYLCAWSQGDDSPLHFGNGTRLTVT.

The rearrangement links TRBV19 to TRBJ2-7; 11 bases match TRBD2. The V and J ends lost 5 bases and 3 bases, in that order; junction bases with no gene match: 6. The CDR3 spans 15 residues. CDR1 LNHDA and CDR2 SQIVND come from the germline V gene (reference sequence). The CDR3 sequence: CASSVALAGDYEQYF. In DNA, the CDR3 is TGTGCCAGTAGTGTAGCACTAGCGGGAGACTACGAGCAGTACTTC.

The J gene is TRBJ2-1, the V gene TRBV6-1; D is ambiguous. The CDR3 covers 14 residues. Germline-derived CDR1 and CDR2 are MNHNS and SASEGT. V lost 1 base to trimming and J lost 0 bases, with 4 bases between them. The CDR3: CASSEGSSYNEQFF. In DNA, the CDR3 is TGTGCCAGCAGTGAAGGGAGCTCCTACAATGAGCAGTTCTTC.

J is TRBJ1-1 and V is TRBV6-2 or TRBV6-3, with a weak D call TRBD1 (6 bases). V was pared by 0 bases and J by 5 bases, with 16 bases between. CDR3 length: 16 amino acids. The V gene's germline CDR1 is MNHEY and CDR2 SVGEGT. The CDR3 protein is CASSYSLARGQTEAFF. The CDR3 bases are TGTGCCAGCAGTTACTCTCTTGCCAGGGGCCAAACTGAAGCTTTCTTT.

The chain combines TRBV28 with TRBJ2-3; TRBD2 matches 8 bases. Germline V gene sequence: CDR1 MDHEN, CDR2 SYDVKM. CDR3 length: 13 residues. With V trimmed by 4 bases and J by 5 bases, 2 bases remained unmatched. DNA for the CDR3: TGTGCCAGCAGTTCCAGCGGGAGAGATACGCAGTATTTT. It codes for CASSSSGRDTQYF.

Within the sample, this clone is large (0.1 to 1%). The rearrangement uses TRBV6-5 and TRBJ1-5, with 7 bases identical to TRBD1. CDR3 length: 15 residues. Germline-derived CDR1 and CDR2 are MNHEY and SVGAGI. V was clipped by 0 bases and J by 4 bases; unmatched bases: 3. The CDR3 reads CASSYSTGPNQPQHF. The DNA for the CDR3 is TGTGCCAGCAGTTACTCGACAGGGCCGAATCAGCCCCAGCATTTT.

The V call is TRBV14, the J call TRBJ1-1; D gene ambiguous. V gave up 4 bases and J gave up 3 bases, with 12 bases separating them. This CDR3 has 14 residues. Germline V gene sequence: CDR1 SGHDN, CDR2 FVKESK. CDR3 in amino acids: CASSPIEWDTEAFF. The CDR3 DNA reads as TGTGCCAGCAGCCCGATTGAGTGGGACACTGAAGCTTTCTTT.